Listed here are 26 T cell receptor beta chains from one sample, sequenced in a study of blood T cells in healthy people across ages. Using a J-beta primer mix together with a sample-barcoded 5' primer, a second PCR was run for about 7 to 12 cycles. TCRdb analysed the 5' RACE reads with MiXCR anew, one entry per CDR3 protein. The data show some 920,000 distinct CDR3 sequences, 51% seen once. Sequenced input: blood. All receptors come from a woman aged 60-75 years in good health.

The chain employs TRBV7-9 and TRBJ2-5, with 7 bases matching TRBD1. The DNA end lines up better with TRBJ2-7; the J call may be wrong. CDR3 length equals 14 residues. The germline CDR1 and CDR2 sequences are SEHNR and FQNEAQ (reference sequence). CDR3 in amino acids: CASSLRQGIGEQYF. In nucleotides, the CDR3 is TGTGCCAGCAGCTTAAGACAGGGAATCGGCGAGCAGTACTTC.

The chain employs TRBV7-9 and TRBJ2-4; 9 positions match TRBD2. TRBJ2-7 explains the end of the DNA better; the J call may be wrong. Per the germline V gene, CDR1 is SEHNR and CDR2 is FQNEAQ (reference sequence). The CDR3 is 15 residues long. The CDR3 DNA follows: TGTGCCAGCAGCCCCCGCCCTAGCGGGATAGACGAGCAGTACTTC. Translation: CASSPRPSGIDEQYF.

J is TRBJ2-1 and V is TRBV20-1, with a possible D match to TRBD2 (5 bases). The CDR3 is 14 amino acids. Germline V CDR1 and CDR2: DFQATT, SNEGSKA (reference sequence). V lost 1 base and J lost 4, with 11 bases in between. Written as DNA, the CDR3 is TGCAGTGCTAGAGGTCGTCGGGAATACAATGAGCAGTTCTTC. Translating it yields CSARGRREYNEQFF.

The chain joins TRBV4-1 to TRBJ2-7; the match to TRBD2 covers 8 bases. V was pared by 3 bases and J by 2 bases, with 3 bases of the junction left unmatched. The CDR3 totals 14 residues. The germline CDR1 and CDR2 sequences are MGHRA and YSYEKL. CDR3 residues: CASSQREVTYEQYF. CDR3 sequence (DNA): TGCGCCAGCAGCCAGCGGGAGGTAACCTACGAGCAGTACTTC.

The chain carries TRBV20-1 and TRBJ2-7, with D possibly matching TRBD2 (6 bases). Germline lookup yields CDR1 DFQATT and CDR2 SNEGSKA (reference sequence). V lost 4 bases and J lost 6, with 13 bases in between. This CDR3 region has 12 residues. The CDR3 DNA reads TGCAGTGCTACCCGAGCGGGCTCCGAGCAGTACTTC. Protein product: CSATRAGSEQYF.

V and J are TRBV4-1 and TRBJ1-4; D gene ambiguous. Trimming left V 4 bases short and J 4 bases short, with 19 bases between. The CDR3 contains 17 residues. Per the germline V gene, CDR1 is MGHRA and CDR2 is YSYEKL. CDR3: CASSPSRGGRGNEKLFF. The CDR3 DNA reads TGCGCCAGCAGCCCCTCCCGAGGAGGGCGCGGTAATGAAAAACTGTTTTTT.

This chain joins TRBV6-5 and TRBJ2-3; 7 bases match TRBD2. Trimming removed 5 bases from V and 4 bases from J; junction bases left unmatched: 12. Germline V gene data show CDR1 as MNHEY and CDR2 as SVGAGI. The CDR3 loop spans 16 amino acids. The CDR3 DNA is TGTGCCAGCAGTCCAACCTGGACTAGTCGGGCAGATACGCAGTATTTT. This encodes CASSPTWTSRADTQYF.

The rearrangement joins TRBV4-1 to TRBJ1-1; D unresolved. V lost 2 bases to trimming and J lost 4 bases, with 17 bases between them. Germline CDR1 reads MGHRA; CDR2 reads YSYEKL. This CDR3 spans 16 amino acids. The CDR3 sequence is CASSQSSGLLGTEAFF. The CDR3 DNA reads as TGCGCCAGCAGCCAATCTTCAGGCTTGCTGGGCACTGAAGCTTTCTTT.

This clonotype has just one count. The rearrangement uses TRBV19 and TRBJ2-5; 9 bases align to TRBD1. The J call may be mistaken, given a closer DNA end match to TRBJ2-7. The germline CDR1 and CDR2 sequences are LNHDA and SQIVND (reference sequence). CDR3 size: 15 residues. The CDR3 nucleotides read TGTGCCAGTAGTATAAAGTTACAGGGGGCATACGAGCAGTACTTC. As protein: CASSIKLQGAYEQYF.

This clonotype was observed a single time. The chain carries TRBV21-1 and TRBJ2-3; TRBD1, as called in the table, went unchecked against the DNA. TRBV21-1 is a documented pseudogene. The CDR3 consists of 13 residues. The CDR3 sequence is CASNRGFPDTQYF. The CDR3 nucleotides read TGTGCCAGCAATAGGGGGTTTCCAGATACGCAGTATTTT.

This clonotype was seen a handful of times. A much larger clone differs by one base, so this may be a read error. This chain uses TRBV20-1 with TRBJ2-5; D gene ambiguous. The CDR3 is made up of 15 amino acids. V shed 0 bases and J shed 11 bases, with 22 bases lying between them. Germline V lookup: CDR1 DFQATT, CDR2 SNEGSKA (reference sequence). CDR3 nucleotide sequence: TGCAGTGCTAGAGATCTCTACCGAGACCCAAATGAGCAGTACTTC. Translating gives CSARDLYRDPNEQYF.

The chain couples TRBV20-1 to TRBJ2-5; 8 bases agree with TRBD2. This CDR3 region has 15 residues. Germline V gene sequence: CDR1 DFQATT, CDR2 SNEGSKA (reference sequence). The trim removed 5 bases at V and 11 bases at J, leaving 19 bases unmatched. CDR3 nucleotides: TGCAGTGCTGATGGGGCGGGGGGAGTTCGACATGAGCAGTACTTC. This gives the protein CSADGAGGVRHEQYF.

The chain has TRBV15 and TRBJ2-7; possible D gene TRBD2, 7 bases. Germline V gives CDR1 LNHNV, CDR2 YYDKDF (reference sequence). V was shortened by 5 bases and J by 11 bases, with 25 bases between the two germline ends. The CDR3 consists of 15 residues. This chain's CDR3 is CATSSFGGATPGEYF. Here the CDR3 DNA reads TGTGCCACCAGCTCCTTTGGGGGGGCCACTCCGGGGGAGTACTTC.

This clonotype came up a few times. The genes are TRBV15 and TRBJ2-1; unclear D gene. Trimming stripped 2 bases from V and 4 bases from J, with 9 bases between. This CDR3 spans 14 amino acids. CDR1 and CDR2 from the germline V gene are LNHNV and YYDKDF (reference sequence). In DNA, the CDR3 is TGTGCCACCAGCAGAAAGGAGTTTTACAATGAGCAGTTCTTC. Its translation: CATSRKEFYNEQFF.

This clonotype turned up a few times. This chain links TRBV7-2 with TRBJ2-5, with unresolved D. Germline V gene data show CDR1 as SGHTA and CDR2 as FQGNSA. Deletions cut 5 bases from V and 8 bases from J, with 18 bases between. CDR3 length: 14 amino acids. CDR3 region: CASSTAQGPGTQYF. The CDR3 nucleotides are TGTGCCAGCAGCACGGCGCAAGGTCCAGGAACCCAGTACTTC. The variable domain in full, with the rest retrieved from reference TRBV7-2 and TRBJ2-5, is GAGVSQSPSNKVTEKGKDVELRCDPISGHTALYWYRQSLGQGLEFLIYFQGNSAPDKSGLPSDRFSAERTGGSVSTLTIQRTQQEDSAVYLCASSTAQGPGTQYFGPGTRLLVL.

This chain joins TRBV27 and TRBJ2-7; D ambiguous. V was pared by 4 bases and J by 2 bases, with 9 bases between. Germline V lookup: CDR1 MNHEY, CDR2 SMNVEV (reference sequence). The CDR3 is 13 residues long. In DNA, the CDR3 is TGTGCCAGCAGTTACCGACAAGCCTACGAGCAGTACTTC. Translation gives CASSYRQAYEQYF.

V is TRBV2 and J is TRBJ1-4; 8 bases line up with TRBD1. V lost 6 bases, J lost 5 bases, and 5 bases stayed unmatched. CDR3 length: 14 amino acids. CDR1 is SNHLY and CDR2 is FYNNEI in the germline V gene. CDR3 nucleotide sequence: TGTGCCAGCAGGGACAGGGCCCAAAATGAAAAACTGTTTTTT. This translates into CASRDRAQNEKLFF.

This sequence joins TRBV20-1 and TRBJ2-1; a possible D gene is TRBD2 (5 bases). Looked up from germline, CDR1 is DFQATT and CDR2 is SNEGSKA (reference sequence). Trimming stripped 2 bases from V and 3 bases from J, with 14 bases between. CDR3 size: 15 residues. CDR3 residues: CSARSSERHYNEQFF. DNA of the CDR3: TGCAGTGCTAGAAGTAGTGAGCGGCACTACAATGAGCAGTTCTTC.

This chain uses TRBV11-2 with TRBJ2-7; 7 nucleotides agree with TRBD2. This CDR3 comprises 16 residues. The ends lost 5 bases at V and 2 bases at J; junction bases unmatched: 12. CDR1 SGHAT and CDR2 FQNNGV come from the germline V gene. The CDR3 DNA reads TGTGCCAGCAGCCCGTCCCGGGCAGCGGGGCCCTACGAGCAGTACTTC. Amino acid sequence: CASSPSRAAGPYEQYF.

In its sample, this clonotype was seen a few times. V usage is TRBV20-1 and J usage is TRBJ1-6, with D perhaps TRBD1 (5 bases). CDR1 is DFQATT, CDR2 SNEGSKA, per germline (reference sequence). V was shortened by 0 bases and J by 9 bases, with 21 bases between the two germline ends. CDR3 length: 17 amino acids. The chain's CDR3 is CSARDPIWDPEVSPLHF. CDR3 nucleotides: TGCAGTGCTAGAGATCCGATTTGGGACCCCGAAGTTTCACCCCTCCACTTT.

This clonotype showed up just a few times. The V gene is TRBV6-5, the J gene TRBJ1-4; D uncertain. V shed 7 bases and J shed 0 bases, with 9 bases lying between them. The CDR3 covers 14 residues. Germline V gene lookup returns CDR1 MNHEY and CDR2 SVGAGI. CDR3 nucleotides: TGTGCCAGCAAGAGGAGTGCAACTAATGAAAAACTGTTTTTT. Translated: CASKRSATNEKLFF.

This chain links TRBV10-3 with TRBJ2-5; TRBD2 matches at 15 bases. The J call is in doubt because the DNA end fits TRBJ2-1 better. Looked up from germline, CDR1 is ENHRY and CDR2 is SYGVKD. The CDR3 runs 14 residues. Here the CDR3 reads CATSPGLAGGVQFF. CDR3 DNA: TGTGCCACTTCCCCTGGACTAGCGGGAGGGGTGCAGTTCTTC.

The chain employs TRBV7-2 and TRBJ2-4; 10 bases are a match to TRBD1. TRBJ2-7 explains the end of the DNA better; the J call may be wrong. CDR3 length equals 15 residues. In germline, CDR1 is SGHTA, CDR2 FQGNSA. CDR3 region: CASSPRGQGYYEQYF. CDR3 DNA sequence: TGTGCCAGCAGCCCACGGGGACAGGGGTACTACGAGCAGTACTTC.

V is TRBV5-8 and J is TRBJ1-2, with D maybe TRBD1 (5 bases). Germline CDR1 is SGHTS and CDR2 is YDEGEE. The CDR3 extends over 13 amino acids. The V gene lost 0 bases and the J gene lost 8 bases, with 11 bases spanning the gap. The CDR3 sequence: CASSLVHGDGYTF. In DNA form, the CDR3 reads TGTGCCAGCAGCTTGGTACACGGGGACGGCTACACCTTC.

A single count supports this clonotype. The gene calls are TRBV4-3 and TRBJ1-6; TRBD1 is a possible D gene (6 bases). Germline-derived CDR1 and CDR2 are LGHNA and YSLEER. V was shortened by 4 bases and J by 10 bases, with 14 bases between the two germline ends. This CDR3 is 14 amino acids long. CDR3 protein: CASSRQGSGSPLHF. In nucleotides, the CDR3 is TGCGCCAGCAGCCGGCAGGGGTCGGGGTCACCCCTCCACTTT.

The chain carries TRBV28 and TRBJ2-4; tentatively, D is TRBD1 (5 bases). The DNA end lines up better with TRBJ2-7; the J call may be wrong. Germline CDR1 reads MDHEN; CDR2 reads SYDVKM. The CDR3 is 17 amino acids. The CDR3 reads CASSVLTGDRTLDEQYF. DNA for the CDR3: TGTGCCAGCAGTGTTTTAACAGGAGACCGTACCCTGGACGAGCAGTACTTC.